Included here is one T cell receptor (beta chain) sequence, with context. Antigen: not known. The sample originates from a study of a mutant IDH1 vaccine in newly diagnosed glioma. Study-wide context: With temozolomide cycles, or 4-6 weeks after radiotherapy alone, vaccination was started. Previous care, which was radiotherapy, temozolomide, or both, most often involved both. Findings and limits, study-wide: Researchers report vaccine-induced immune responses in roughly 94% of patients.

Libraries were prepared by immunoSEQ multiplex PCR; TCRdb keeps only in-frame clonotypes and omits some of them. Among around 60,000 clones listed, 84% were seen once. Time point given: week 35, safety follow-up. Doses comprised 300 ug of mutant IDH1 20-mer peptide each, plus topical imiquimod. The receptor was derived from a man aged 25-40 years with glioma. The sample was PBMCs, taken from a glioma patient whose treatment included an IDH1 peptide vaccine.

The CDR3 sequence: CASSIAGTGGEKLFF. The CDR3 DNA is TGTGCCAGTAGTATAGCCGGGACAGGGGGTGAAAAACTGTTTTTT. The chain carries TRBV19 and TRBJ1-4, with 11 bases identical to TRBD1. This CDR3 has 15 residues. Germline V CDR1 and CDR2: LNHDA, SQIVND (reference sequence). V gave up 1 base and J gave up 7 bases; unmatched junction bases: 2.